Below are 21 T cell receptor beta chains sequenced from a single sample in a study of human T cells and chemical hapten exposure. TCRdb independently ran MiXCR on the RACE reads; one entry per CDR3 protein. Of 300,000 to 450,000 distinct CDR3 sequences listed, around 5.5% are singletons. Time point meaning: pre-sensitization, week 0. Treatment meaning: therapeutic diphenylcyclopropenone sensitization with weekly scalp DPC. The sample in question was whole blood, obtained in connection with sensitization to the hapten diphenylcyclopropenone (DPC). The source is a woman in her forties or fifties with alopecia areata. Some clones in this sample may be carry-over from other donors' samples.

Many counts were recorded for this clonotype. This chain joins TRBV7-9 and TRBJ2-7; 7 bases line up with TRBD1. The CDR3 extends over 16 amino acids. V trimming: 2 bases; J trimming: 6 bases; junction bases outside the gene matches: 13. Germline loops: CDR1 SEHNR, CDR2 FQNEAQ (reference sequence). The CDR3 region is CASSLPGTGDAGEQYF. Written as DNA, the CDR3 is TGTGCCAGCAGCTTACCGGGAACAGGGGATGCGGGCGAGCAGTACTTC.

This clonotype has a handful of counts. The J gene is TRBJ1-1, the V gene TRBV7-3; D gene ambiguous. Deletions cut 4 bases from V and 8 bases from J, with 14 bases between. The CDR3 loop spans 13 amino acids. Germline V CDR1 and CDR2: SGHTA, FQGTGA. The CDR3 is CASSSNTDKEAFF. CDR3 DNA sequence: TGTGCCAGCAGCTCAAACACAGACAAAGAAGCTTTCTTT. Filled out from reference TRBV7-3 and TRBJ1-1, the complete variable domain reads GAGVSQTPSNKVTEKGKYVELRCDPISGHTALYWYRQSLGQGPEFLIYFQGTGAADDSGLPNDRFFAVRPEGSVSTLKIQRTERGDSAVYLCASSSNTDKEAFFGQGTRLTVV.

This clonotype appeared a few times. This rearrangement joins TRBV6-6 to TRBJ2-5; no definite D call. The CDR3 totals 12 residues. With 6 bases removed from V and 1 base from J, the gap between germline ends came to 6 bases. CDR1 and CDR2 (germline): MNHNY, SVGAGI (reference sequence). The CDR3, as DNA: TGTGCCAGCAGCCGGGCCCAAGAGACCCAGTACTTC. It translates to CASSRAQETQYF.

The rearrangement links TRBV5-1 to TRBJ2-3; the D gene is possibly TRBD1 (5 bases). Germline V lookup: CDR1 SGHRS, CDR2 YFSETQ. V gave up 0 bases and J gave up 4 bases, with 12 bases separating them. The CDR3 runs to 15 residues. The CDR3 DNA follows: TGCGCCAGCAGCTTGGAGGGCAGGGCTCCAGATACGCAGTATTTT. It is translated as CASSLEGRAPDTQYF.

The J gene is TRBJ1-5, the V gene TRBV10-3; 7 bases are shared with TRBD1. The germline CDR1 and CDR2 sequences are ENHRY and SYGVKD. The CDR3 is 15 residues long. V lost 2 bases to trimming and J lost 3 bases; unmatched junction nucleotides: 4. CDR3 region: CAISERDSLNQPQHF. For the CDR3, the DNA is TGTGCCATCAGTGAGAGGGACAGCCTCAATCAGCCCCAGCATTTT.

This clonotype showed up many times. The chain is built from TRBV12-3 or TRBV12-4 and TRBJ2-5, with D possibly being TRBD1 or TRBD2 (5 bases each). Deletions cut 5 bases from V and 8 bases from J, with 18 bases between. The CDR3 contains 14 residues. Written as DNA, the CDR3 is TGTGCCAGCAGTACTGGGACGGGGAAGAAAACCCAGTACTTC. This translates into CASSTGTGKKTQYF.

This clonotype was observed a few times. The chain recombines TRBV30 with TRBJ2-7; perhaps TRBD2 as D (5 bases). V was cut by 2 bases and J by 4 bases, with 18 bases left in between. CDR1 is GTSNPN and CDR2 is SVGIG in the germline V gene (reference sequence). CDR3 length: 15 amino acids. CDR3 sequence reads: CAWSSGSGVIYEQYF. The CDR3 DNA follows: TGTGCCTGGAGTTCGGGGAGCGGAGTGATTTACGAGCAGTACTTC.

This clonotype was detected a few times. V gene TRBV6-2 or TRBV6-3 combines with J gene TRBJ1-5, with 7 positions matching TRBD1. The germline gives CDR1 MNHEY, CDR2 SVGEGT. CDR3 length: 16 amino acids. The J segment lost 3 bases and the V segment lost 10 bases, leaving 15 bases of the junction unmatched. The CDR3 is CATKMQGVSVNQPQHF. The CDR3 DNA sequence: TGTGCCACCAAGATGCAGGGGGTAAGCGTCAATCAGCCCCAGCATTTT.

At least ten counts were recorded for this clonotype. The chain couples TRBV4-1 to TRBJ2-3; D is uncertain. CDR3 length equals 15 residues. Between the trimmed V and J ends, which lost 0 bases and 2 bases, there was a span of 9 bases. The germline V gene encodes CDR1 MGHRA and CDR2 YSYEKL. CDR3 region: CASSQEDRITDTQYF. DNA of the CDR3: TGCGCCAGCAGCCAAGAGGATAGAATCACAGATACGCAGTATTTT.

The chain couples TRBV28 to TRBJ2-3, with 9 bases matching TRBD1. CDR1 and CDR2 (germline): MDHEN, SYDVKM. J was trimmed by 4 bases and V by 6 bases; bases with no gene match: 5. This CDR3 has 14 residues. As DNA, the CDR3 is TGTGCCAGCAGGCGGACAGGGGAGCCAGATACGCAGTATTTT. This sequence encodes CASRRTGEPDTQYF. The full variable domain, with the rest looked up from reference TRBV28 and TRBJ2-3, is DVKVTQSSRYLVKRTGEKVFLECVQDMDHENMFWYRQDPGLGLRLIYFSYDVKMKEKGDIPEGYSVSREKKERFSLILESASTNQTSMYLCASRRTGEPDTQYFGPGTRLTVL.

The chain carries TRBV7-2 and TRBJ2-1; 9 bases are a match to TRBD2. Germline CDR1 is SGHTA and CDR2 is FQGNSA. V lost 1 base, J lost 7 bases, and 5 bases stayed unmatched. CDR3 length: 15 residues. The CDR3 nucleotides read TGTGCCAGCAGCTTAGGACTAGCGGTTGGTAATGAGCAGTTCTTC. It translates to CASSLGLAVGNEQFF.

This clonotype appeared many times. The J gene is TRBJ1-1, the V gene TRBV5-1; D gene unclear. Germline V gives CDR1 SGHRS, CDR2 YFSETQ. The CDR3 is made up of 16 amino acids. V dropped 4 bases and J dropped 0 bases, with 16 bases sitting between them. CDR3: CASSGSSGVLNTEAFF. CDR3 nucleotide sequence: TGCGCCAGCAGCGGTAGCAGTGGGGTGTTGAACACTGAAGCTTTCTTT.

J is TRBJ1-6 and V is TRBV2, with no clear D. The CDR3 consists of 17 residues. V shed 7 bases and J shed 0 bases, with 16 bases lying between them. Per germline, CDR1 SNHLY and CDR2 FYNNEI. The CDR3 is CASTAPWGSSYNSPLHF. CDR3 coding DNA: TGTGCCAGCACAGCCCCCTGGGGAAGCTCCTATAATTCACCCCTCCACTTT.

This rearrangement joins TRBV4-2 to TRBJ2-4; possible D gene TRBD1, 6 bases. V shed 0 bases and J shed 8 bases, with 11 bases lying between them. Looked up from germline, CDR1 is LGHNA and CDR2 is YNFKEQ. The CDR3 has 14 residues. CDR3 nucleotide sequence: TGTGCCAGCAGCCAAGATTCCCAGGGGCACATTCAGTACTTC. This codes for CASSQDSQGHIQYF.

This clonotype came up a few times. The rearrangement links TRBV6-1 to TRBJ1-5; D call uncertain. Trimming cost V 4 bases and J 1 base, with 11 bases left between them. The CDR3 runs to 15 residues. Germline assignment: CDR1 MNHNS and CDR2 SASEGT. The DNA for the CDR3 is TGTGCCAGCAGTGCGGAGAGAACGAGCAATCAGCCCCAGCATTTT. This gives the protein CASSAERTSNQPQHF.

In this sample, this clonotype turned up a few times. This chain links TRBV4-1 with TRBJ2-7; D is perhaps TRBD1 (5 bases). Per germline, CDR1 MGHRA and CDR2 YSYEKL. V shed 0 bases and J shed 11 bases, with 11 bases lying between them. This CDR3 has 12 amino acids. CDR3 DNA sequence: TGCGCCAGCAGCCAAGAAGGGGTGAAAAAGTACTTC. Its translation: CASSQEGVKKYF.

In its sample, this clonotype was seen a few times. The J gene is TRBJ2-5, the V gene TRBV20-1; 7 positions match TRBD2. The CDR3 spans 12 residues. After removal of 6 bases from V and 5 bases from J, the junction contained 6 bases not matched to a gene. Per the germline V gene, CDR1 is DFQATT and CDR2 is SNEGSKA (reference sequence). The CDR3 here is CSAIAGEETQYF. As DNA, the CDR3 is TGCAGTGCGATCGCGGGGGAGGAGACCCAGTACTTC.

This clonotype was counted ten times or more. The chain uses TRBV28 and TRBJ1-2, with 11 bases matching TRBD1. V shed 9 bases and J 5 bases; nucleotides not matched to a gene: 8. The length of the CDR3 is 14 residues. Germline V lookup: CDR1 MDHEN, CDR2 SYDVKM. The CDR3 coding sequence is TGTGCCAGTGGACAGGGGGCGATTAGATATGGCTACACCTTC. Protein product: CASGQGAIRYGYTF.

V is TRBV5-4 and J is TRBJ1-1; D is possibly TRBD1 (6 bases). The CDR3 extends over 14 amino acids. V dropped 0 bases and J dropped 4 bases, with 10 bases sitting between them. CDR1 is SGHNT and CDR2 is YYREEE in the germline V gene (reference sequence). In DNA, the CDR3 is TGTGCCAGCAGCTTGGTTGACAGGTTCACTGAAGCTTTCTTT. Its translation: CASSLVDRFTEAFF.

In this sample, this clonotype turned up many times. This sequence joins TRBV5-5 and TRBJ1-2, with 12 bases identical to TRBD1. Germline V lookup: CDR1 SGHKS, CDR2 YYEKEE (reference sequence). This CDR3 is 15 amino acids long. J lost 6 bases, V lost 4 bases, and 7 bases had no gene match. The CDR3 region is CASSLTGQGADGYTF. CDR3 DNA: TGTGCCAGCAGCCTAACGGGACAGGGGGCGGATGGCTACACCTTC.

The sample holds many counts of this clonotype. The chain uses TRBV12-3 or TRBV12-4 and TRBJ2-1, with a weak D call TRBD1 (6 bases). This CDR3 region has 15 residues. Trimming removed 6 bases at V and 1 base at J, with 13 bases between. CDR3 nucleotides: TGTGCCAGCAGCCCCGACAGGACGTCCTACAATGAGCAGTTCTTC. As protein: CASSPDRTSYNEQFF.